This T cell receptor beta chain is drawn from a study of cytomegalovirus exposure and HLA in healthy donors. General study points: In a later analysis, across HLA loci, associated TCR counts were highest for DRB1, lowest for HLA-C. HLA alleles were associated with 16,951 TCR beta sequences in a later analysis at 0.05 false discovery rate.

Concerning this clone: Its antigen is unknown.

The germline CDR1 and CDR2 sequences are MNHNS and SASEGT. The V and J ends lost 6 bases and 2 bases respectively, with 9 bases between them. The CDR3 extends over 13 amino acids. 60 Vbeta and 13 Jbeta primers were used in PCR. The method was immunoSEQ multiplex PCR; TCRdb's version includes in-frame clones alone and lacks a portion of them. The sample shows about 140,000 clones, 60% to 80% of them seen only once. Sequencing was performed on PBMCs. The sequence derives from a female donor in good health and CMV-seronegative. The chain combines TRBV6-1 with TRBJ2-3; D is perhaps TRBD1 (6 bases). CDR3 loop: CASRDSHTDTQYF. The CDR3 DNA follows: TGTGCCAGCAGGGACAGCCACACAGATACGCAGTATTTT.